Each of the 23 T cell receptor beta chains below was sequenced from the same sample in a study of blood T cell repertoires in COVID-19. Method: immunoSEQ multiplex PCR; TCRdb's copy keeps in-frame clones and lacks some. The sample includes some 110,000 clones, roughly 88% of them seen just once. The sequencing sample was made of peripheral blood. These receptors originate from an older woman with acute or convalescent COVID-19.

The rearrangement joins TRBV10-3 to TRBJ2-5; TRBD1 matches 10 bases. Germline loops: CDR1 ENHRY, CDR2 SYGVKD. This CDR3 contains 15 residues. V lost 6 bases and J lost 1; bases outside the gene matches: 5. In DNA form, the CDR3 reads TGTGCCATCAGAGGGGGGACAGGGGCCCAAGAGACCCAGTACTTC. It codes for CAIRGGTGAQETQYF.

The J gene is TRBJ2-7, the V gene TRBV21-1; whether TRBD1, the table's D call, matches the DNA was not checked. TRBV21-1 is marked as a pseudogene. This CDR3 contains 16 residues. CDR3 sequence reads: CASSNRRCDRSYEQYF. The CDR3 bases are TGTGCCAGCAGCAATAGACGGTGCGACAGATCCTACGAGCAGTACTTC.

In its sample, this clone was seen once. V gene TRBV2 combines with J gene TRBJ1-2; 7 bases match TRBD1. The CDR3 consists of 13 residues. Germline CDR1 SNHLY, CDR2 FYNNEI. V shed 6 bases, J shed 0 bases, and the junction held 1 base outside the gene matches. The CDR3 here is CASRQGSNYGYTF. The CDR3 DNA follows: TGTGCCAGCAGACAGGGGTCTAACTATGGCTACACCTTC.

This clone was seen only once. This chain connects TRBV2 to TRBJ1-2, with D unresolved. Trimming shortened V by 9 bases and J by 8 bases, and 19 bases separated the two germline ends. The germline gives CDR1 SNHLY, CDR2 FYNNEI. The CDR3 extends over 13 amino acids. The CDR3 region has the DNA TGTGCCAGAAAGAAGTCGGCGGTGAAGGGCTACACCTTC. Encoded protein: CARKKSAVKGYTF. Supplemented by reference TRBV2 and TRBJ1-2, the full variable domain reads EPEVTQTPSHQVTQMGQEVILRCVPISNHLYFYWYRQILGQKVEFLVSFYNNEISEKSEIFDDQFSVERPDGSNFTLKIRSTKLEDSAMYFCARKKSAVKGYTFGSGTRLTVV.

This clone was detected a few times. The chain is built from TRBV5-1 and TRBJ1-3; the D gene is possibly TRBD1 (6 bases). Looked up from germline, CDR1 is SGHRS and CDR2 is YFSETQ. V lost 3 bases, J lost 0 bases, and 13 bases lay in between. The CDR3 covers 16 residues. The CDR3: CASSSGQSFSGNTIYF. CDR3 DNA sequence: TGCGCCAGCAGCTCCGGACAGTCCTTCTCTGGAAACACCATATATTTT.

The V call is TRBV15, the J call TRBJ1-1; D unresolved. The CDR3 has 14 residues. Germline V gene sequence: CDR1 LNHNV, CDR2 YYDKDF (reference sequence). The V and J ends lost 0 bases and 5 bases respectively, with 10 bases between them. CDR3 bases: TGTGCCACCAGCAGAGAGCCCCGGGGTACTGAAGCTTTCTTT. Translation: CATSREPRGTEAFF.

Note on this clone: The junction departs from the called germline gene at one end, perhaps through a read error. The chain combines TRBV5-1 with TRBJ2-7; 9 bases align to TRBD1. This CDR3 is 15 amino acids long. Germline CDR1 is SGHRS and CDR2 is YFSETQ. For the CDR3, the DNA is TGCGCCAGCCACCGAGGGGGACAGGGCACCTACGAGCTGTACTTC. Translated, it gives CASHRGGQGTYELYF. The entire variable domain, with the rest obtained from reference TRBV5-1 and TRBJ2-7, is as follows: KAGVTQTPRYLIKTRGQQVTLSCSPISGHRSVSWYQQTPGQGLQFLFEYFSETQRNKGNFPGRFSGRQFSNSRSEMNVSTLELGDSALYLCASHRGGQGTYELYFGPGTRLTVT.

CDR3 region: CATGGSQETQYF. As DNA, the CDR3 is TGTGCCACGGGGGGGTCCCAAGAGACCCAGTACTTC. This sequence joins TRBV15 and TRBJ2-5, with TRBD2 matching over 7 bases. V lost 9 bases, J lost 1 base, and 2 bases stayed unmatched. The CDR3 is made up of 12 amino acids. The germline gives CDR1 LNHNV, CDR2 YYDKDF (reference sequence).

In its sample, this clone was seen once. V usage is TRBV3-1 (or the pseudogene TRBV3-2) and J usage is TRBJ2-5, with TRBD2 matching 12 bases. V dropped 8 bases and J dropped 5; count of bases not matched to a gene: 9. Germline V gene sequence: CDR1 LGHDT, CDR2 YNNKEL (reference sequence). The CDR3 runs 15 residues. The DNA of the CDR3 is TGTGCCAGCGTCCCTAGCGGGGGGGCTGGCGAGACCCAGTACTTC. Protein product: CASVPSGGAGETQYF.

The table lists this clone with a few counts. The chain carries TRBV7-9 and TRBJ1-2; TRBD1 might be the D (6 bases). This CDR3 comprises 14 residues. Germline loops: CDR1 SEHNR, CDR2 FQNEAQ (reference sequence). Between the trimmed V and J ends, which lost 4 bases and 0 bases, there was a span of 9 bases. CDR3 in DNA: TGTGCCAGCAGCTCGGACAGTCCTAACTATGGCTACACCTTC. Translation: CASSSDSPNYGYTF.

The chain links TRBV3-1 (or the pseudogene TRBV3-2) to TRBJ2-7; 9 positions match TRBD2. Germline assignment: CDR1 LGHDT and CDR2 YNNKEL (reference sequence). There are 14 residues in the CDR3. V shed 3 bases, J shed 4 bases, and the junction held 4 bases outside the gene matches. DNA of the CDR3: TGTGCCAGCAGCCATAGCGGGAGTGGGTACGAGCAGTACTTC. This sequence encodes CASSHSGSGYEQYF.

J is TRBJ1-1 and V is TRBV5-1, with D possibly being TRBD1 (6 bases). The CDR3 is 15 amino acids. Trimming removed 4 bases from V and 0 bases from J, with 13 bases in between. The germline V gene encodes CDR1 SGHRS and CDR2 YFSETQ. The CDR3 sequence is CASSAGANLNTEAFF. CDR3 nucleotides: TGCGCCAGCAGCGCAGGGGCGAATTTGAACACTGAAGCTTTCTTT. Full variable domain (remainder filled in from reference TRBV5-1 and TRBJ1-1): KAGVTQTPRYLIKTRGQQVTLSCSPISGHRSVSWYQQTPGQGLQFLFEYFSETQRNKGNFPGRFSGRQFSNSRSEMNVSTLELGDSALYLCASSAGANLNTEAFFGQGTRLTVV.

The chain uses TRBV11-2 and TRBJ2-2; TRBD1 agrees at 7 bases. The CDR3 has 15 residues. J gave up 0 bases and V 7 bases, and 5 bases lay outside the gene matches. Germline CDR1 SGHAT, CDR2 FQNNGV. This CDR3 reads CASTRQGPNTGELFF. Written as DNA, the CDR3 is TGTGCCAGCACAAGACAGGGTCCGAACACCGGGGAGCTGTTTTTT. Drawing the rest from reference TRBV11-2 and TRBJ2-2, the complete variable domain is EAGVAQSPRYKIIEKRQSVAFWCNPISGHATLYWYQQILGQGPKLLIQFQNNGVVDDSQLPKDRFSAERLKGVDSTLKIQPAKLEDSAVYLCASTRQGPNTGELFFGEGSRLTVL.

The chain is built from TRBV11-2 and TRBJ2-7; D uncertain. From germline, CDR1 is SGHAT and CDR2 FQNNGV. The CDR3 is 14 amino acids. Trimming stripped 5 bases from V and 3 bases from J, with 14 bases between. CDR3 loop: CASSLSEVRYEQYF. The CDR3 nucleotides are TGTGCCAGCAGCCTGTCTGAGGTTCGCTACGAGCAGTACTTC.

The chain has TRBV6-1 and TRBJ1-4, with 10 nucleotides matching TRBD1. The CDR3 consists of 16 residues. Trimming at V came to 4 bases and at J to 8 bases, leaving 10 bases not matched to a gene. Germline V lookup: CDR1 MNHNS, CDR2 SASEGT. Written as DNA, the CDR3 is TGTGCCAGCAGTGGGGGGTTGGGACAGGGGAGGGAAAAACTGTTTTTT. This sequence encodes CASSGGLGQGREKLFF.

As for this clone: At one end, the junction sequence differs from germline, possibly due to a read error. The chain uses TRBV3-1 (or the pseudogene TRBV3-2) and TRBJ1-2, with D hard to call. Germline CDR1 and CDR2: LGHDT and YNNKEL (reference sequence). CDR3 length: 12 residues. The CDR3, as DNA: TGTGCCAGCAGCCAAGTGGGCCAATCTCCGAATTTC. This gives the protein CASSQVGQSPNF.

The rearrangement uses TRBV7-2 and TRBJ1-5; weak D call: TRBD1 (6 bases). The CDR3 consists of 15 residues. The germline CDR1 and CDR2 sequences are SGHTA and FQGNSA. Trimming removed 2 bases from V and 3 bases from J, with 11 bases in between. The CDR3 loop reads CASSLRGLANQPQHF. DNA for the CDR3: TGTGCCAGCAGCTTAAGGGGGTTGGCCAATCAGCCCCAGCATTTT.

V gene TRBV6-5 combines with J gene TRBJ1-6; D may be TRBD1 (5 bases). Germline V CDR1 and CDR2: MNHEY, SVGAGI. The CDR3 is made up of 16 amino acids. V was clipped by 0 bases and J by 5 bases, with 11 bases between them. The CDR3 nucleotides read TGTGCCAGCAGTTACTCCCACGGGGGGAATAATTCACCCCTCCACTTT. It is translated as CASSYSHGGNNSPLHF.

The J gene is TRBJ1-1, the V gene TRBV5-1; D gene ambiguous. Germline V gene sequence: CDR1 SGHRS, CDR2 YFSETQ. The V end was cut by 3 bases, the J end by 6 bases, with 21 bases between. This CDR3 region has 16 residues. The DNA of the CDR3 is TGCGCCAGCAGCTCGAGCGGGGTGGGGATAAGGGCTGAAGCTTTCTTT. As protein: CASSSSGVGIRAEAFF.

The J gene is TRBJ2-7, the V gene TRBV27; perhaps TRBD1 as D (6 bases). CDR3 size: 12 residues. CDR1 is MNHEY and CDR2 is SMNVEV in the germline V gene (reference sequence). The ends were cut back, 5 bases at V and 6 bases at J, with 11 bases in the middle. The CDR3 protein is CASSLQGGEQYF. The CDR3 DNA reads TGTGCCAGCAGTCTCCAAGGGGGCGAGCAGTACTTC.

The chain employs TRBV6-5 and TRBJ1-4; D gene ambiguous. Trimming cost V 2 bases and J 4 bases, with 11 bases left between them. Germline values: CDR1 MNHEY, CDR2 SVGAGI. The CDR3 extends over 15 amino acids. CDR3 in amino acids: CASSYGGSVNEKLFF. The CDR3 coding sequence is TGTGCCAGCAGTTACGGCGGCAGCGTTAATGAAAAACTGTTTTTT.

The rearrangement joins TRBV2 to TRBJ1-4, with 7 bases that match TRBD1. The CDR3 runs 11 residues. CDR1 is SNHLY, CDR2 FYNNEI, per germline. The V and J ends lost 4 bases and 15 bases, in that order; junction bases with no gene match: 5. The chain's CDR3 is CASSGQGLLFF. CDR3 in DNA: TGTGCCAGCAGTGGACAGGGCCTCTTGTTTTTT.

The chain combines TRBV5-5 with TRBJ2-7; D unresolved. This CDR3 contains 14 residues. Germline CDR1 reads SGHKS; CDR2 reads YYEKEE (reference sequence). The ends were cut back, 1 base at V and 0 bases at J, with 8 bases in the middle. The CDR3 protein is CASSLRVSSYEQYF. CDR3 nucleotides: TGTGCCAGCAGCTTGAGAGTTTCCTCCTACGAGCAGTACTTC.